This TCR beta chain comes out of a study of neurological immune-mediated disorders. Findings and caveats of the study: Because no CDR3 amino acid sequences were shared across subjects by expanded clones, private repertoires were suggested in all groups. Falling below healthy controls, multiple sclerosis showed the least TCR clonal expansion, while HTLV-1-associated myelopathy showed the most.

Over 180 million TCR-beta sequences from 15-18 subjects came from every sequencing run. Via MiXCR, TCRdb re-called the 5' RACE reads, giving one row per CDR3 protein. Among about 46,000 distinct CDR3 sequences listed, around 3.3% were seen once. Unsorted libraries came from 2 million PBMCs stored at -80 °C. The CDR3 extends over 11 amino acids. Germline V CDR1 and CDR2: SGHTA, FQGNSA. Trimming at V came to 3 bases and at J to 10 bases, leaving 0 bases not matched to a gene. This clonotype showed up many times. The antigen remains unidentified. The rearrangement joins TRBV7-2 to TRBJ2-1, with 7 bases matching TRBD1. The receptor's source is a woman in her fifties or sixties with multiple sclerosis. The sequenced material came from PBMCs. CDR3 region: CASSLTGEQFF. The CDR3 DNA sequence: TGTGCCAGCAGCTTGACAGGGGAGCAGTTCTTC.